These 3 T cell receptor beta chains were sequenced from one sample in a study of T cell repertoires in cytomegalovirus infection. TCRdb called the reads again in MiXCR, with one record for every CDR3 protein. The sample consists of about 200,000 distinct CDR3 sequences, more than 9% of them appearing once. The specimen was PBMCs. All receptors come from a human donor in good health (CMV status not recorded). Some clones in this sample may be carry-over from other donors' samples.

The chain combines TRBV10-3 with TRBJ2-7; 9 bases match TRBD1. Germline V gene lookup returns CDR1 ENHRY and CDR2 SYGVKD. The CDR3 runs to 16 residues. V lost 2 bases and J lost 0; bases outside the gene matches: 5. The CDR3, as DNA: TGTGCCATCAGTGAGCCCGGGACAGGGAACTCCTACGAGCAGTACTTC. Its translation: CAISEPGTGNSYEQYF.

In nucleotides, the CDR3 is TGTGCCAGCAGTCTACAGGGGACCCCCCCCCGGGCCTATGGCTACACCTTC. Its protein product is CASSLQGTPPRAYGYTF. This chain joins TRBV28 and TRBJ1-2; TRBD1 aligns across 7 bases. The CDR3 sequence is 17 residues long. V lost 5 bases to trimming and J lost 4 bases; unmatched junction nucleotides: 16. In germline, CDR1 is MDHEN, CDR2 SYDVKM.

In this sample, this clonotype turned up many times. The chain links TRBV6-2 or TRBV6-3 to TRBJ1-1; D perhaps matches TRBD1 (6 bases). The CDR3 consists of 16 residues. CDR1 and CDR2 from the germline V gene are MNHEY and SVGEGT. Trimming took 7 bases from V and 0 from J, leaving 18 bases between them. The CDR3 nucleotides read TGTGCCAGCATCAAATCGGCGGGGGGCATGAACACTGAAGCTTTCTTT. It encodes CASIKSAGGMNTEAFF.